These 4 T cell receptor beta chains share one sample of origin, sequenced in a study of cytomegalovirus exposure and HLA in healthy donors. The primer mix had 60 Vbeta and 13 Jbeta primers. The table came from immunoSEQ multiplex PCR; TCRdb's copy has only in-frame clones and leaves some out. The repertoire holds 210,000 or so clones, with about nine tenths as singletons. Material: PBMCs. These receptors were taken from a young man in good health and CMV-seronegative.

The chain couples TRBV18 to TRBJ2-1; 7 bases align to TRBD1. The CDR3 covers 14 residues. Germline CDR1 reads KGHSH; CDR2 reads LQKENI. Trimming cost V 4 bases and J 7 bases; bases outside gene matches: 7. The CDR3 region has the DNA TGTGCCAGCTCACGGGACAGCTTCGAAAATGAGCAGTTCTTC. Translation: CASSRDSFENEQFF.

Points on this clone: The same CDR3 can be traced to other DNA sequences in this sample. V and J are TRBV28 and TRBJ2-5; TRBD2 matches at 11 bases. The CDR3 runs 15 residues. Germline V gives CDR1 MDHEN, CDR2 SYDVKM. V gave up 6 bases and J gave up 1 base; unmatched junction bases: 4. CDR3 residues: CASSLTSGGQETQYF. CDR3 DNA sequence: TGTGCCAGCAGCCTTACTAGCGGGGGCCAAGAGACCCAGTACTTC.

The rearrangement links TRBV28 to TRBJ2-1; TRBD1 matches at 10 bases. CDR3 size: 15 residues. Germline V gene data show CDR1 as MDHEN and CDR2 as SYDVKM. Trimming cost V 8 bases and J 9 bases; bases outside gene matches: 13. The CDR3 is CASGSLDRGYGEQFF. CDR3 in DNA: TGTGCCAGCGGCAGTTTGGACAGGGGGTACGGTGAGCAGTTCTTC.

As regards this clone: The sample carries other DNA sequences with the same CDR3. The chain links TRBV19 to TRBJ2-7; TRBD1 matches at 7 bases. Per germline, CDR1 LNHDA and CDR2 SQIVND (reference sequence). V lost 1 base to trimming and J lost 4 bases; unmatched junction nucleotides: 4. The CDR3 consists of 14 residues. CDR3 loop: CASSIGGGSYEQYF. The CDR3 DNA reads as TGTGCCAGTAGTATAGGAGGGGGCAGTTACGAGCAGTACTTC.